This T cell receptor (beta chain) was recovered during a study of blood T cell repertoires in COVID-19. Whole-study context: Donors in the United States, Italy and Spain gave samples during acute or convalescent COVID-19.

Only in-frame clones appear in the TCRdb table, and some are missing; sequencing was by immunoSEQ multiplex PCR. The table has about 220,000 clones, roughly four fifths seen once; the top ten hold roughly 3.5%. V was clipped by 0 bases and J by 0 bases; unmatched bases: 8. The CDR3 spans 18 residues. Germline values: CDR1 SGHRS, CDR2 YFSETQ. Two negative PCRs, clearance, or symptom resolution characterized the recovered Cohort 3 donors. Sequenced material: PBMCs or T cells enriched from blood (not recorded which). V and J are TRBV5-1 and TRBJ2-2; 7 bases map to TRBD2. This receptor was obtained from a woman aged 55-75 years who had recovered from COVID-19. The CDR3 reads CASSLEGGRYANTGELFF. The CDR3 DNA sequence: TGCGCCAGCAGCTTGGAGGGAGGGCGCTACGCGAACACCGGGGAGCTGTTTTTT.